This TCR beta chain was found in a study of blood T cell repertoires in COVID-19. Overall study context: The origin of the acute and convalescent COVID-19 samples was the United States, Italy and Spain.

The germline CDR1 and CDR2 sequences are SNHLY and FYNNEI. The CDR3 loop spans 15 amino acids. The trim removed 6 bases at V and 5 bases at J, leaving 5 bases unmatched. In the original analysis: Estimates of nucleated cell counts were drawn from the amplification of reference gene primers. The table came from immunoSEQ multiplex PCR; TCRdb's copy has only in-frame clones and leaves some out. V, J and clone size are those of that table, while D and trimming were read from the DNA. The sample yields 180,000 or so clones, around 86% seen once. The receptor comes from a man aged 18 to 29 with acute or convalescent COVID-19. The sequencing sample was made of peripheral blood. This sequence joins TRBV2 and TRBJ1-6, with 9 bases that match TRBD1. Here the CDR3 DNA reads TGTGCCAGCAGGCTACAGGGGGCTAATAATTCACCCCTCCACTTT. It codes for CASRLQGANNSPLHF.